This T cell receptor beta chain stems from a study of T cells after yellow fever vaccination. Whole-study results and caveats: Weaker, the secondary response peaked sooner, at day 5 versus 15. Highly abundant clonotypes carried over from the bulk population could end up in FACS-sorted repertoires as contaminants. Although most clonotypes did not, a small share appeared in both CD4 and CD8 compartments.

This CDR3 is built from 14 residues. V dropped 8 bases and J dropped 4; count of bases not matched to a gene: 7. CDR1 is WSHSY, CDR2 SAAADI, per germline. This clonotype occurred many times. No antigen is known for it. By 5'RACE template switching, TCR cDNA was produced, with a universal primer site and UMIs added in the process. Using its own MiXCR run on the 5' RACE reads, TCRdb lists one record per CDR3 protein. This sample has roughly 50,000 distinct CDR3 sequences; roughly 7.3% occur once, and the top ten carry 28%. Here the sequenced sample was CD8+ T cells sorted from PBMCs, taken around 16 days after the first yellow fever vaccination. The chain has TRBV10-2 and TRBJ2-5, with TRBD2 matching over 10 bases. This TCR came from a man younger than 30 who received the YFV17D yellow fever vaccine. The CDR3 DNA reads TGCGCCAGCGCAACTAGCGGGGTTATAGAGACCCAGTACTTC. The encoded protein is CASATSGVIETQYF.